These T cell receptor beta chains were read from a single sample in a study of cytomegalovirus exposure and HLA in healthy donors. Here immunoSEQ multiplex PCR was the method, and the copy in TCRdb shows in-frame clones only, minus some. The top ten hold 2% to 2.5% of the sample, which has more than 150,000 clones, approximately 80% seen once. What was sequenced was PBMCs. The receptors were sampled from a woman aged 30 to 39 in good health and CMV-seronegative. CDR3s include the opening cysteine and the closing phenylalanine or tryptophan. D genes are given only for firm matches. The size of a clone is reported for some rows only, either as once, few or many, or as a class for expanded clones.

j_call,v_call,clone_size,d_call,cdr3_aa,cdr3_nt
TRBJ1-1,TRBV7-9,-,-,CASSFGYEASAFF,TGTGCCAGCAGCTTTGGGTACGAGGCGTCAGCTTTCTTT
TRBJ2-5,TRBV4-1,-,-,CASSQEELGEGQETQYF,TGCGCCAGCAGCCAAGAAGAACTAGGTGAAGGCCAAGAGACCCAGTACTTC
TRBJ1-5,TRBV7-2,-,-,CASSLAIGAGEGLQPQHF,TGTGCCAGCAGCTTAGCGATAGGAGCGGGCGAGGGATTGCAGCCCCAGCATTTT
TRBJ2-7,TRBV5-5,-,-,CASSLELPYEQYF,TGTGCCAGCAGCTTGGAACTTCCCTACGAGCAGTACTTC
TRBJ2-1,TRBV7-7,-,-,CASSLGPQGSYNEQFF,TGTGCTAGCAGCTTAGGTCCTCAGGGGTCGTACAATGAGCAGTTCTTC
TRBJ2-7,TRBV18,few,-,CASSPQGAYEQYF,TGTGCCAGCTCACCACAGGGGGCCTACGAGCAGTACTTC
TRBJ1-5,TRBV2,-,-,CASSENAARGSNQPQHF,TGTGCCAGCAGTGAAAATGCAGCCCGGGGGAGCAATCAGCCCCAGCATTTT
TRBJ2-7,TRBV28,-,TRBD1,CASSLGGTGGYEQYF,TGTGCCAGCAGTTTAGGGGGGACAGGGGGCTACGAGCAGTACTTC
TRBJ2-5,TRBV27,-,-,CASRSNGETQYF,TGTGCCAGCAGATCAAACGGGGAGACCCAGTACTTC
TRBJ1-3,TRBV19,-,TRBD1,CASSPQGPDSGNTIYF,TGTGCCAGTAGTCCACAGGGGCCCGACTCTGGAAACACCATATATTTT
TRBJ2-6,TRBV27,-,-,CASSLQGGANVLTF,TGTGCCAGCAGTTTACAGGGTGGGGCCAACGTCCTGACTTTC
TRBJ2-7,TRBV7-2,-,-,CASSLPGLAFYEQYF,TGTGCCAGCAGCTTGCCGGGACTGGCCTTTTACGAGCAGTACTTC